Detailed here is one T cell receptor (beta chain). Its target is unknown. The assay was immunoSEQ multiplex PCR, and TCRdb's table has in-frame clones only and misses some. The repertoire has about 180,000 clones, roughly 87% of them found once; the top ten carry about 5.5%. The sample is drawn from a study of Ad26.COV2.S vaccination and SARS-CoV-2 variants. Study-level findings and limits: Marked by substantial breadth, spike-specific CD8+ and CD4+ T cell responses were reportedly seen after vaccination. Comparable non-spike TCR breadth was observed in vaccine and placebo recipients.

This CDR3 is built from 13 residues. V lost 3 bases and J lost 5, with 10 bases in between. Germline V CDR1 and CDR2: MGHDK, SYGVNS. The V call is TRBV25-1, the J call TRBJ1-1, with unresolved D. This clonotype was obtained from a human donor who had recovered from COVID-19. The sequences come from peripheral blood, collected after recovery from COVID-19. CDR3 DNA sequence: TGTGCCAGCAGTGACCTGACGGGGACTGAAGCTTTCTTT. As protein: CASSDLTGTEAFF.